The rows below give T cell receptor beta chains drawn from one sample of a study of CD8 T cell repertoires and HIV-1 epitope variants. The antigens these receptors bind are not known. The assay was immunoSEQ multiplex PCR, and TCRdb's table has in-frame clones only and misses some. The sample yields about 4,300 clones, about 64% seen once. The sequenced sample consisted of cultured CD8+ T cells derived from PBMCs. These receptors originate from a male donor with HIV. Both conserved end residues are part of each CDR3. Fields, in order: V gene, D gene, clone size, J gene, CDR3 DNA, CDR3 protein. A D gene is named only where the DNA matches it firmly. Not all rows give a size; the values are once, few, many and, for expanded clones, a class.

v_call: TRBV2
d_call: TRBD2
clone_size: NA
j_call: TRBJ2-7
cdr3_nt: TGTGCCAGCTCAGGGAAGCGGGGCATTACCTACGAGCAGTACTTC
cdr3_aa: CASSGKRGITYEQYF

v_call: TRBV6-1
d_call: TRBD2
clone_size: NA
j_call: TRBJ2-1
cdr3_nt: TGTGCCAGCGCCGGACTAGCGGACGTCTACAATGAGCAGTTCTTC
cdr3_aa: CASAGLADVYNEQFF

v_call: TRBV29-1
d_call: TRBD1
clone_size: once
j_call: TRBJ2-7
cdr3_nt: TGCAGCGTTGAGACTACAGGGGGCAACGAGCAGTACTTC
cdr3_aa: CSVETTGGNEQYF

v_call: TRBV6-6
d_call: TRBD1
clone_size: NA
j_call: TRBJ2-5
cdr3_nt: TGTGCCAGCAGTCAGGGACAGGGGGCGTTTTCCGAGACCCAGTACTTC
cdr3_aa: CASSQGQGAFSETQYF

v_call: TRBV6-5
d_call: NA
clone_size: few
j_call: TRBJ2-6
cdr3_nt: TGTGCCAGCAGCCCCTCGGGCAACGTCCTGACTTTC
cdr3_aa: CASSPSGNVLTF

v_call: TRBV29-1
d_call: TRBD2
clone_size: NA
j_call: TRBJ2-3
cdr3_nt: TGCAGCGTTTTATTCTCGGGACTAGCGGAGGGGGAAGATACGCAGTATTTT
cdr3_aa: CSVLFSGLAEGEDTQYF

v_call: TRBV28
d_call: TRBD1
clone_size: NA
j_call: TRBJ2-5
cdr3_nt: TGTGCCAGCAGTGGACAGGGCCTGGAGACCCAGTACTTC
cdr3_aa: CASSGQGLETQYF

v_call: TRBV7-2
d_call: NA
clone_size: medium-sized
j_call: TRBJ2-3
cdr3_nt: TGTGCCAGCAGCTCCGTACTGGCGACAGATACGCAGTATTTT
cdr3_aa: CASSSVLATDTQYF

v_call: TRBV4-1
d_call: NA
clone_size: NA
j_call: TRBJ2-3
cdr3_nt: TGCGCCAGCAGCCAAGATCCCATGGCCACAGATACGCAGTATTTT
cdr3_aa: CASSQDPMATDTQYF

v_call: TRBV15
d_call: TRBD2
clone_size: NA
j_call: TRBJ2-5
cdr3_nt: TGTGCCACCAGCAGTAGGACTAGCGGCCAAGAGACCCAGTACTTC
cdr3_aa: CATSSRTSGQETQYF

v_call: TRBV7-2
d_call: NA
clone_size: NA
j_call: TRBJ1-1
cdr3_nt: TGTGCCAGCAGCTTAGGAGGATCATCAATAGGCAGGGCCACTGAAGCTTTCTTT
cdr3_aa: CASSLGGSSIGRATEAFF

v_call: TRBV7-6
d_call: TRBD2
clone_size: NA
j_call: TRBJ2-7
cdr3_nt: TGTGCCAGCAGCTTAGTTCTGGGACTAGCTGACCACGAGCAGTACTTC
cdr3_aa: CASSLVLGLADHEQYF

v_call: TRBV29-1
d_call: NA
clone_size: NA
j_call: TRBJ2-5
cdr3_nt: TGCAGCGTTGAAGATCGTGGGAACCAAGAGACCCAGTACTTC
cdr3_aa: CSVEDRGNQETQYF

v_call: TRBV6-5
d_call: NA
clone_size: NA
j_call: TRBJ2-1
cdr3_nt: TGTGCCAGCAGTTCCCGGGACTCGGATGAGCAGTTCTTC
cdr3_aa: CASSSRDSDEQFF

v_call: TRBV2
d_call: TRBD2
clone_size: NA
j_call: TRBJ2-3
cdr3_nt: TGTGCCAGCAGTGTGAATCCTGCGGGAGATCCAGATACGCAGTATTTT
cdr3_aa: CASSVNPAGDPDTQYF

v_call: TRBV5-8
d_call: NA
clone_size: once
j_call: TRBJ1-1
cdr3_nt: TGTGCCAGCAGCTTGGGGTATCCTGAAGCTTTCTTT
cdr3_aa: CASSLGYPEAFF

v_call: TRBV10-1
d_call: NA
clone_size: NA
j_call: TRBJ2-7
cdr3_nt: TGCGCCAGCAGTAGGGGCCCCAGCTCCTACGAGCAGTACTTC
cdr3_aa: CASSRGPSSYEQYF

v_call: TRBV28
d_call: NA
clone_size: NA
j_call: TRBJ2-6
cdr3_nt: TGTGCCAGCAGTGGTAGCTCTGGGGCCAACGTCCTGACTTTC
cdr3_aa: CASSGSSGANVLTF

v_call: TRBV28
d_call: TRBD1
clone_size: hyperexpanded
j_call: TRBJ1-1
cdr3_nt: TGTGCCAGCAGTTCCCCCGGGACAGGGGTGATTTCCACTGAAGCTTTCTTT
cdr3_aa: CASSSPGTGVISTEAFF

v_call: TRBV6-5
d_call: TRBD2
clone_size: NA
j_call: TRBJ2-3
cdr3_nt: TGTGCCAGCAGTTACGCGGGAGACGCAGATACGCAGTATTTT
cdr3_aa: CASSYAGDADTQYF

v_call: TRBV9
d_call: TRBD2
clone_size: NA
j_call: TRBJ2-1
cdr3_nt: TGTGCCAGCAGCGTCGGGGCTAGCGGATACAATGAGCAGTTCTTC
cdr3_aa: CASSVGASGYNEQFF

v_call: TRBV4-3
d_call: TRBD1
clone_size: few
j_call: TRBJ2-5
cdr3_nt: TGCGCCAGCAGCCAAGCGACAGGGGGGTTAGAGACCCAGTACTTC
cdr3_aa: CASSQATGGLETQYF

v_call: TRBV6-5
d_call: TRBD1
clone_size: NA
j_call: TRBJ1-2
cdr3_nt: TGTGCCAGCAGTCTTACAGGGGGCTATGGCTACACCTTC
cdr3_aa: CASSLTGGYGYTF

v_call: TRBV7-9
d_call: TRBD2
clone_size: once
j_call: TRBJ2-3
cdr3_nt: TGTGCCAGCAGCCGGCTAGCGGGGGCTAAGAATACGCAGTATTTT
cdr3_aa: CASSRLAGAKNTQYF

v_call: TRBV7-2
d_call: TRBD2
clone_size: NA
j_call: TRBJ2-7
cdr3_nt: TGTGCCAGCAGCTTAATAGCGGGGACCTACGAGCAGTACTTC
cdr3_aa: CASSLIAGTYEQYF

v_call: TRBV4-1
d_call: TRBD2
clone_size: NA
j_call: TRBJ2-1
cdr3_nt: TGCGCCAGCAGCCCGGCTCATCTAGCGGGAGGGCTAGGTAATGAGCAGTTCTTC
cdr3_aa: CASSPAHLAGGLGNEQFF

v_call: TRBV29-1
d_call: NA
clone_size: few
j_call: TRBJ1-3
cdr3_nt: TGCAGCGTATACAGGCCGACTAGCTCTGGAAACACCATATATTTT
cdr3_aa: CSVYRPTSSGNTIYF

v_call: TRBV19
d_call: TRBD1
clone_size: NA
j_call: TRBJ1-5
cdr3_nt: TGTGCCAGTAGTCCGCTGTCAGGGGGCGCGATGACGAGCAATCAGCCCCAGCATTTT
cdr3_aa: CASSPLSGGAMTSNQPQHF

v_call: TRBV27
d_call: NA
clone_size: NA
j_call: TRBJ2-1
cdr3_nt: TGTGCCAGCAGTTTACTAGGGCAGGGAGATGAGCAGTTCTTC
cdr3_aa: CASSLLGQGDEQFF

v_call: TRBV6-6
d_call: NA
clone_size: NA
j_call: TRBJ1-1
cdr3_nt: TGTGCCAGCTCTGGGGCGAACACTGAAGCTTTCTTT
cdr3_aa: CASSGANTEAFF

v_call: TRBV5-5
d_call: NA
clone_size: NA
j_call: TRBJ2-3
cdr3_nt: TGTGCCAGCAGCTTGACAGGCCGCGCGGTAGATACGCAGTATTTT
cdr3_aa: CASSLTGRAVDTQYF

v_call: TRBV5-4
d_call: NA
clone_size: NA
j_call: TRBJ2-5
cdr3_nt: TGTGCCAGCAGCTTGGATGAGGGATACTACCAGTACTTC
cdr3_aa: CASSLDEGYYQYF

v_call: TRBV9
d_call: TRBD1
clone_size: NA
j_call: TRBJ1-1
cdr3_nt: TGTGCCAGCAGCGATCAGGGGGCGGCTGGCACTGAAGCTTTCTTT
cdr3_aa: CASSDQGAAGTEAFF

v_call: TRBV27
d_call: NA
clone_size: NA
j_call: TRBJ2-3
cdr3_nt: TGTGCCAGCAGTGAGGGTTGGCGCTCCTCGGCTACGCAGTATTTT
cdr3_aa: CASSEGWRSSATQYF

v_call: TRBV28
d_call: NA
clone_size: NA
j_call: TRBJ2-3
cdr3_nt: TGTGCCAGCAGTTTATACAGCGGTTCTAGCACAGATACGCAGTATTTT
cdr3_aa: CASSLYSGSSTDTQYF

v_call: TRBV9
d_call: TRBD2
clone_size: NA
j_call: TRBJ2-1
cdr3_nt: TGTGCCAGCAGCGTAGTGGGGGGACTAGCGGGCGTTGAGCAGTTCTTC
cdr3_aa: CASSVVGGLAGVEQFF

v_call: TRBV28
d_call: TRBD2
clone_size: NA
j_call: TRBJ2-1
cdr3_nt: TGTGCCAGCAGCACGAGACTAGCGGGAGGGCCGAACATCTACAATGAGCAGTTCTTC
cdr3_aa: CASSTRLAGGPNIYNEQFF

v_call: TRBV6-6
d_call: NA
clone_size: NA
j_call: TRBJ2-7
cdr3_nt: TGTGCCAGCAGTTACTCGGGCACCCCGAATATCGACGAAAAGTACTTC
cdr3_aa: CASSYSGTPNIDEKYF

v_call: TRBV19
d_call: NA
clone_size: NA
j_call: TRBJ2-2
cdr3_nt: TGTGCCAGTAGTCCGGCCGTTGTCAGCGGGGAGCTGTTTTTT
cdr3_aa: CASSPAVVSGELFF

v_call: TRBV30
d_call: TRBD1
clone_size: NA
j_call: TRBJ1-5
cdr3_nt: TGTGCCTGGAGTGTACAGGCAGGGGGGAATCAGCCCCAGCATTTT
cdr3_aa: CAWSVQAGGNQPQHF

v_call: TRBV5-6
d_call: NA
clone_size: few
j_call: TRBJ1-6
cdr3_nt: TGTGCCAGCAGCTTGGCCGAAATGGGTTCACCCCTCCACTTT
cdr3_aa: CASSLAEMGSPLHF

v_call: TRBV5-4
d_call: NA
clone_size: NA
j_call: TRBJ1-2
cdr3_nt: TGTGCCAGCAGCTTGGGGACCCGGGGCTACACCTTC
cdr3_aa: CASSLGTRGYTF

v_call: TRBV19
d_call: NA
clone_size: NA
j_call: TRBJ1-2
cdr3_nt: TGTGCCAGTAGTATGGGCACCATCTATGGCTACACCTTC
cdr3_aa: CASSMGTIYGYTF

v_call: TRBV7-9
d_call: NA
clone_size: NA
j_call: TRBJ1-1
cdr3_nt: TGTGCCAGCAGCTTAGCCCAGGCTGAAGCTTTCTTT
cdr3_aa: CASSLAQAEAFF